The clone carrying this TCR beta chain was recorded at least ten times. The V gene's germline CDR1 is DFQATT and CDR2 SNEGSKA (reference sequence). The CDR3 spans 18 residues. V dropped 0 bases and J dropped 0 bases, with 20 bases sitting between them. This specimen comes from a study of T cells in Graves' hyperthyroidism and ophthalmopathy. TCR beta CDR3 regions were amplified from RNA transcripts. A first-round RT-PCR of the TCR CDR3 used the HTBI primer set. TCRdb recomputed calls from the multiplex PCR reads with MiXCR, one row per CDR3 protein. The data hold approximately 330,000 distinct CDR3 sequences, with roughly an eighth observed a single time.

The sequence derives from a woman in her forties with Graves' ophthalmopathy. Specimen: blood. The chain couples TRBV20-1 to TRBJ1-1; the D gene is possibly TRBD1 (6 bases). The CDR3 loop is CSARDPRGGGNMNTEAFF. The DNA of the CDR3 is TGCAGTGCTAGAGATCCGAGGGGGGGAGGGAACATGAACACTGAAGCTTTCTTT.